The rows below give T cell receptor beta chains drawn from one sample of a study of control samples from healthy donors and cancer patients. Repertoires were generated with immunoSEQ multiplex PCR, while TCRdb's copy carries only in-frame clones and drops some. Of 40,000 to 65,000 clones listed, around 87% were seen once; the top ten hold roughly an eighth. Sequencing was performed on PBMCs. The receptor set was obtained from a man aged 55-75 years with head and neck cancer. CDR3s include the opening cysteine and the closing phenylalanine or tryptophan. The D gene is left open where the match is weak. Where a row states a size, it is once, few, many or the class of an expanded clone; other rows omit it.

.	TRBV27	TRBJ1-4	.	CASSLFSGFREKLFF	TGTGCCAGCAGTTTATTCTCGGGTTTTCGTGAAAAACTGTTTTTT
.	TRBV4-2	TRBJ2-7	.	CASSQDWTGPWASYEQYF	TGTGCCAGCAGCCAAGATTGGACCGGTCCTTGGGCCTCCTACGAGCAGTACTTC
.	TRBV7-9	TRBJ2-5	TRBD1	CASSSVAGTGIPETQYF	TGTGCCAGCAGCTCGGTTGCCGGGACAGGGATTCCTGAGACCCAGTACTTC
.	TRBV28	TRBJ2-7	.	CASTVGGGGSSSYEQYF	TGTGCCAGCACCGTTGGGGGGGGCGGGTCGAGCTCCTACGAGCAGTACTTC
.	TRBV19	TRBJ1-6	TRBD1	CASRTTGTGNSPLHF	TGTGCCAGTCGGACCACCGGGACAGGGAATTCACCCCTCCACTTT
.	TRBV3-1/TRBV3-2	TRBJ1-3	.	CASSQAGNTIYF	TGTGCCAGCAGCCAAGCAGGAAACACCATATATTTT
once	TRBV30	TRBJ2-7	.	CAWNVSPGPYEQYF	TGTGCCTGGAATGTTTCCCCTGGACCCTACGAGCAGTACTTC
.	TRBV6-5	TRBJ2-7	.	CASSYGRSSYEQYF	TGTGCCAGCAGTTACGGCCGAAGCTCCTACGAGCAGTACTTC
.	TRBV6-1	TRBJ1-5	TRBD1	CASSDEGTAVQPQHF	TGTGCCAGCAGTGACGAAGGGACAGCCGTTCAGCCCCAGCATTTT
.	TRBV19	TRBJ1-5	.	CASSTEGSYQPQHF	TGTGCCAGTAGTACAGAGGGTTCTTATCAGCCCCAGCATTTT
.	TRBV28	TRBJ2-7	.	CATRLAGQLSYEQYF	TGTGCCACCCGACTGGCAGGACAACTTTCCTACGAGCAGTACTTC
.	TRBV3-1/TRBV3-2	TRBJ2-3	.	CASSGTVGTDTQYF	TGTGCCAGCAGCGGGACGGTGGGCACAGATACGCAGTATTTT
.	TRBV6-6	TRBJ2-7	TRBD1	CASSNRGTGAQYF	TGTGCCAGCAGTAACCGCGGGACAGGGGCGCAGTACTTC
.	TRBV18	TRBJ1-6	.	CASSPRQTMDSPLHF	TGTGCCAGCTCACCACGGCAGACCATGGATTCACCCCTCCACTTT
.	TRBV4-3	TRBJ2-3	.	CASSQDLAVPDTQYF	TGCGCCAGCAGCCAAGATCTGGCGGTTCCAGATACGCAGTATTTT
.	TRBV4-3	TRBJ2-3	TRBD2	CASSQDFRRTSGGAPTQYF	TGCGCCAGCAGCCAAGACTTTAGAAGGACTAGCGGGGGGGCCCCTACGCAGTATTTT
.	TRBV4-2	TRBJ2-3	.	CASSPISDWGKSDTQYF	TGTGCCAGCAGCCCGATCTCGGACTGGGGGAAATCGGATACGCAGTATTTT
.	TRBV28	TRBJ1-5	TRBD1	CASRPLGTGVNQPQHF	TGTGCCAGCAGACCCTTAGGGACAGGGGTTAATCAGCCCCAGCATTTT
.	TRBV7-9	TRBJ2-5	.	CASSPRAETQYF	TGTGCCAGCAGCCCCCGGGCAGAGACCCAGTACTTC
few	TRBV11-3	TRBJ2-3	.	CASSLGNRESSTDTQYF	TGTGCCAGCAGCTTAGGGAACAGGGAGTCAAGCACAGATACGCAGTATTTT
.	TRBV7-2	TRBJ2-2	.	CASSLNQGGSAGELFF	TGTGCCAGCAGCTTAAATCAGGGGGGATCGGCCGGGGAGCTGTTTTTT
.	TRBV6-1	TRBJ2-7	.	CASSELYGYGSYEQYF	TGTGCCAGCAGTGAACTATACGGGTACGGATCCTACGAGCAGTACTTC
.	TRBV6-5	TRBJ2-2	.	CASRVGRPTGELFF	TGTGCCAGCAGGGTTGGCAGACCCACCGGGGAGCTGTTTTTT
.	TRBV4-2	TRBJ2-5	TRBD2	CASSQDVREGDQETQYF	TGTGCCAGCAGCCAAGACGTACGGGAGGGAGATCAAGAGACCCAGTACTTC
.	TRBV15	TRBJ2-2	TRBD1	CATSSRQGHTGELFF	TGTGCCACCAGCAGCCGACAGGGTCACACCGGGGAGCTGTTTTTT
.	TRBV18	TRBJ1-5	.	CASSSTEVSQPQHF	TGTGCCAGCTCATCTACGGAGGTTAGTCAGCCCCAGCATTTT
.	TRBV4-1	TRBJ2-2	.	CASSRDPNQGTGELFF	TGCGCCAGCAGCCGCGATCCGAACCAGGGCACCGGGGAGCTGTTTTTT
.	TRBV10-3	TRBJ1-5	.	CAISESGTTWGPQHF	TGTGCCATCAGTGAGTCGGGGACAACCTGGGGGCCCCAGCATTTT
.	TRBV19	TRBJ1-3	.	CASSIPWISGNTIYF	TGTGCCAGTAGTATCCCCTGGATCTCTGGAAACACCATATATTTT
.	TRBV28	TRBJ2-1	TRBD1	CASSNYRQGNNEQFF	TGTGCCAGCAGTAACTACCGACAGGGAAACAATGAGCAGTTCTTC
.	TRBV6-2/TRBV6-3	TRBJ2-1	.	CASSGQRYNEQFF	TGTGCCAGCAGTGGACAGCGATACAATGAGCAGTTCTTC
.	TRBV28	TRBJ1-5	.	CASISRQGRLSNQPQHF	TGTGCCAGCATCTCGCGTCAGGGAAGACTTAGCAATCAGCCCCAGCATTTT
.	TRBV9	TRBJ1-1	.	CASSPGVGAEAFF	TGTGCCAGCAGCCCGGGGGTTGGGGCTGAAGCTTTCTTT
few	TRBV29-1	TRBJ1-1	TRBD1	CSVLPHGDRDAEAFF	TGCAGCGTTCTCCCCCATGGGGACAGGGACGCTGAAGCTTTCTTT
.	TRBV3-1/TRBV3-2	TRBJ1-3	TRBD1	CASSQQTGAGNTIYF	TGTGCCAGCAGCCAACAGACAGGGGCTGGAAACACCATATATTTT
.	TRBV6-5	TRBJ1-3	.	CASSWDGNTIYF	TGTGCCAGCAGTTGGGATGGAAACACCATATATTTT
.	TRBV9	TRBJ2-3	TRBD1	CASSVALAQGMGTDTQYF	TGTGCCAGCAGCGTAGCTTTAGCACAGGGGATGGGCACAGATACGCAGTATTTT
.	TRBV7-9	TRBJ2-3	TRBD2	CASSLSYLGTSPDTQYF	TGTGCCAGCAGCTTATCGTATTTAGGGACTAGCCCAGATACGCAGTATTTT
few	TRBV13	TRBJ1-5	TRBD1	CASSFGQGAVQPQHF	TGTGCCAGCAGCTTCGGACAGGGGGCTGTTCAGCCCCAGCATTTT
.	TRBV19	TRBJ2-1	TRBD2	CASTPGLTSGGKSYNEQFF	TGTGCCAGTACCCCCGGGTTGACTAGCGGGGGCAAATCCTACAATGAGCAGTTCTTC
.	TRBV14	TRBJ2-1	TRBD1	CASGGQVGSYNEQFF	TGTGCCAGTGGAGGACAGGTCGGGTCCTACAATGAGCAGTTCTTC
.	TRBV7-9	TRBJ1-3	TRBD1	CASSLTGNGNTIYF	TGTGCCAGCAGCTTGACAGGGAATGGAAACACCATATATTTT
.	TRBV18	TRBJ2-3	TRBD2	CASSPLAGGSQYTDTQYF	TGTGCCAGCTCACCCCTAGCGGGGGGGAGCCAATACACAGATACGCAGTATTTT
.	TRBV6-6	TRBJ1-2	.	CASSPTNYGYTF	TGTGCCAGTTCACCCACTAACTATGGCTACACCTTC
.	TRBV28	TRBJ1-3	.	CATIPRKGGTIYF	TGTGCCACCATCCCCCGGAAAGGGGGCACCATATATTTT
.	TRBV28	TRBJ2-5	.	CASSLTGRYQETQYF	TGTGCCAGCAGTTTAACAGGGCGGTACCAAGAGACCCAGTACTTC
.	TRBV7-8	TRBJ1-2	.	CASSHSRRAAYGYTF	TGTGCCAGCAGCCATTCTCGTAGGGCGGCCTATGGCTACACCTTC
.	TRBV12-3/TRBV12-4	TRBJ2-1	TRBD2	CASSGTSGIGQFF	TGTGCCAGCAGTGGAACTAGCGGGATCGGGCAGTTCTTC
.	TRBV19	TRBJ1-4	.	CASTHRAGSTNEKLFF	TGTGCCAGTACCCACAGGGCGGGCTCAACTAATGAAAAACTGTTTTTT
once	TRBV9	TRBJ2-7	.	CASSVAPGSRHAKNSYEQYF	TGTGCCAGCAGCGTAGCTCCCGGCAGTCGGCATGCGAAAAACTCCTACGAGCAGTACTTC
once	TRBV10-3	TRBJ1-4	.	CAISPAIARPNEKLFF	TGTGCCATCAGTCCTGCAATAGCCCGACCTAATGAAAAACTGTTTTTT
once	TRBV7-3	TRBJ2-3	.	CASSLSGGTDTQYF	TGTGCCAGCAGCTTAAGTGGGGGCACAGATACGCAGTATTTT